Following are 21 T cell receptor beta chains from one sample sequenced in a study of early T cells in non-severe SARS-CoV-2 infection. TCRdb analysed the 5' RACE reads with MiXCR anew, one entry per CDR3 protein. The sample lists under 85,000 distinct CDR3 sequences; 12% were seen once. Sample: whole blood. The receptors were gathered from an adult who was a healthcare worker with PCR-confirmed SARS-CoV-2 infection or an uninfected control (not recorded which).

The rearrangement links TRBV9 to TRBJ2-5; D unresolved. Germline lookup yields CDR1 SGDLS and CDR2 YYNGEE. Trimming cost V 0 bases and J 0 bases, with 9 bases left between them. CDR3 length: 15 residues. CDR3 amino acids: CASSVGVTYQETQYF. The CDR3 nucleotides are TGTGCCAGCAGCGTAGGCGTAACGTACCAAGAGACCCAGTACTTC. Drawing the rest from reference TRBV9 and TRBJ2-5, the complete variable domain is DSGVTQTPKHLITATGQRVTLRCSPRSGDLSVYWYQQSLDQGLQFLIQYYNGEERAKGNILERFSAQQFPDLHSELNLSSLELGDSALYFCASSVGVTYQETQYFGPGTRLLVL.

This clonotype was seen ten or more times. This chain links TRBV6-5 with TRBJ1-2; TRBD1 might be the D (6 bases). V lost 5 bases to trimming and J lost 5 bases, with 24 bases between them. This CDR3 has 17 amino acids. Looked up from germline, CDR1 is MNHEY and CDR2 is SVGAGI. DNA for the CDR3: TGTGCCAGCAGTCGCCTACCTTCAGGGGTCCTAGGATATGGCTACACCTTC. This encodes CASSRLPSGVLGYGYTF.

This clonotype was seen more than once but under ten times. CDR3 bases: TGTGCCAGCATTTTTCAATTGTCAGGGAATGAGCAGTTCTTC. It is translated as CASIFQLSGNEQFF. The chain is built from TRBV6-1 and TRBJ2-1; D might be TRBD1 (5 bases). V lost 7 bases and J lost 7, with 17 bases in between. Germline CDR1 is MNHNS and CDR2 is SASEGT. The CDR3 runs to 14 residues.

Ten or more counts support this clonotype. This chain uses TRBV5-4 with TRBJ1-2; no reliable D call. The ends were cut back, 0 bases at V and 7 bases at J, with 10 bases in the middle. CDR1 and CDR2 (germline): SGHNT, YYREEE (reference sequence). The CDR3 totals 13 residues. For the CDR3, the DNA is TGTGCCAGCAGCTTGGCGGGCCAGCCTGGCTACACCTTC. It yields the protein CASSLAGQPGYTF.

V gene TRBV27 combines with J gene TRBJ2-3, with 7 bases matching TRBD2. After removal of 5 bases from V and 0 bases from J, the junction contained 5 bases not matched to a gene. Germline CDR1 reads MNHEY; CDR2 reads SMNVEV (reference sequence). The CDR3 is 15 residues long. The CDR3 region has the DNA TGTGCCAGCAGTCAAGGACTAGGGAGCACAGATACGCAGTATTTT. Encoded protein: CASSQGLGSTDTQYF.

In this sample, this clonotype turned up many times. V and J are TRBV7-9 and TRBJ2-5; D is unclear. The length of the CDR3 is 11 residues. V dropped 3 bases and J dropped 6 bases, with 5 bases sitting between them. CDR1 and CDR2 from the germline V gene are SEHNR and FQNEAQ (reference sequence). In DNA form, the CDR3 reads TGTGCCAGCAGCTTTATGAAGACCCAGTACTTC. Its protein is CASSFMKTQYF.

Concerning this clonotype itself: An end of the junction differs from the germline gene, which may be a read error. V and J are TRBV5-1 and TRBJ2-3; D possibly corresponds to TRBD2 (7 bases). Looked up from germline, CDR1 is SGHRS and CDR2 is YFSETQ. This CDR3 region has 16 residues. The CDR3 bases are TGTGCCAGCAGCGAGGGGAGGGGGATGGGGACAGATACGCAGTATTTT. Its protein is CASSEGRGMGTDTQYF.

This clonotype showed up many times. J is TRBJ2-4 and V is TRBV28, with D perhaps assigned TRBD1 or TRBD2 (5 bases each). Trimming shortened V by 6 bases and J by 5 bases, and 17 bases separated the two germline ends. Germline values: CDR1 MDHEN, CDR2 SYDVKM. This CDR3 has 15 amino acids. The CDR3 is CASSLEGKGENIQYF. DNA for the CDR3: TGTGCCAGCAGCCTTGAGGGGAAGGGCGAAAACATTCAGTACTTC.

The rearrangement joins TRBV4-1 to TRBJ1-1; D gene uncertain. The CDR3 totals 16 residues. V was pared by 0 bases and J by 3 bases, with 14 bases between. Germline V lookup: CDR1 MGHRA, CDR2 YSYEKL. The CDR3 reads CASSQDLWVGDTEAFF. Here the CDR3 DNA reads TGCGCCAGCAGCCAAGACTTATGGGTCGGGGACACTGAAGCTTTCTTT.

This clonotype was counted a few times. J is TRBJ2-7 and V is TRBV11-2, with TRBD2 identical over 12 bases. CDR1 and CDR2 from the germline V gene are SGHAT and FQNNGV. Unmatched junction bases numbered 6, after V lost 5 bases and J lost 4 bases. CDR3 length: 15 amino acids. The DNA of the CDR3 is TGTGCCAGCAGCCACAGGCTAGCGGGAGGGTACGAGCAGTACTTC. Its translation is CASSHRLAGGYEQYF.

A word on this clonotype: One end of the junction varies from germline; a read error may be responsible. This sequence joins TRBV23-1 and TRBJ1-1, with D unresolved. TRBV23-1 is an ORF; its function is uncertain. The CDR3 sequence is 13 residues long. The DNA for the CDR3 is TGCGCCAGCGGTCACTCCGGGAACACTGAAGCTTTCTTT. Its protein product is CASGHSGNTEAFF.

This clonotype appeared many times. This chain joins TRBV29-1 and TRBJ1-2, with 10 bases fitting TRBD1. This CDR3 is built from 13 residues. Germline CDR1 is SQVTM and CDR2 is ANQGSEA. The V and J ends lost 3 bases and 6 bases, in that order; junction bases with no gene match: 4. CDR3 residues: CSVEIDRGHGYTF. The CDR3 bases are TGCAGCGTTGAGATTGACAGGGGGCATGGCTACACCTTC.

This clonotype has at least ten counts. The germline gene is not matched at one end of the junction; a read error may be the cause. The chain is built from TRBV6-1 and TRBJ2-2, with D perhaps TRBD1 or TRBD2 (5 bases each). Germline assignment: CDR1 MNHNS and CDR2 SASEGT. CDR3 length equals 14 residues. CDR3 bases: TGTGCCAGCAGTGGACAGTCGAACACCGGGGAGCTGTCTTTT. This translates into CASSGQSNTGELSF.

The rearrangement uses TRBV20-1 and TRBJ2-1; either TRBD1 or TRBD2 may supply D (6 bases each). The CDR3 sequence is 16 residues long. Trimming cost V 3 bases and J 0 bases, with 15 bases left between them. Germline V gene lookup returns CDR1 DFQATT and CDR2 SNEGSKA (reference sequence). The CDR3 coding sequence is TGCAGTGCTAGTCCTGGAGGGGGGAGCTCCTACAATGAGCAGTTCTTC. Encoded protein: CSASPGGGSSYNEQFF.

The chain links TRBV5-1 to TRBJ2-2, with D hard to call. CDR1 is SGHRS, CDR2 YFSETQ, per germline. CDR3 size: 14 residues. Trimming left V 3 bases short and J 5 bases short, with 11 bases between. The chain's CDR3 is CASSSSSGTGELFF. In DNA, the CDR3 is TGCGCCAGCAGCTCGAGCTCCGGGACCGGGGAGCTGTTTTTT.

This clonotype was seen a handful of times. This chain connects TRBV12-3 or TRBV12-4 to TRBJ2-1; 11 bases are a match to TRBD2. J was trimmed by 8 bases and V by 6 bases; bases with no gene match: 12. The CDR3 runs to 16 residues. The CDR3 DNA sequence: TGTGCCAGCAGCCCCCCGATAGCGGGAGGGCCCGATGAGCAGTTCTTC. Translated, it gives CASSPPIAGGPDEQFF.

The rearrangement uses TRBV12-3 or TRBV12-4 and TRBJ2-5, with 9 bases identical to TRBD1. This CDR3 region has 14 residues. V gave up 5 bases and J gave up 5 bases; unmatched junction bases: 6. The CDR3 DNA reads as TGTGCCAGCAGTCCCGGGACAGGGCGGGAGACCCAGTACTTC. It is translated as CASSPGTGRETQYF.

This chain connects TRBV9 to TRBJ2-1; TRBD2 agrees at 14 bases. The germline V gene has CDR1 SGDLS and CDR2 YYNGEE. The CDR3 length is 16 residues. The ends lost 4 bases at V and 6 bases at J; junction bases unmatched: 6. The CDR3 region has the DNA TGTGCCAGCAGCCTGACTAGCGGGAGGGTCCTCAATGAGCAGTTCTTC. Translating it yields CASSLTSGRVLNEQFF.

This clonotype occurred a few times. The chain carries TRBV4-1 and TRBJ2-3; the D gene is possibly TRBD2 (6 bases). The CDR3 covers 16 residues. The germline gives CDR1 MGHRA, CDR2 YSYEKL. V shed 0 bases and J shed 3 bases, with 13 bases lying between them. The CDR3 sequence is CASSQEGGGRTDTQYF. The CDR3 bases are TGCGCCAGCAGCCAAGAAGGCGGAGGGCGAACAGATACGCAGTATTTT.

The chain recombines TRBV29-1 with TRBJ2-5; 11 bases match TRBD2. CDR1 and CDR2 from the germline V gene are SQVTM and ANQGSEA. The CDR3 loop spans 13 amino acids. The junction had 5 bases not matched to a gene; V was cut back by 6 bases and J by 5 bases. CDR3 nucleotide sequence: TGCAGCGTCACGAGGACTAGCGGGGAGACCCAGTACTTC. Protein product: CSVTRTSGETQYF.

This clonotype was seen ten or more times. This sequence joins TRBV9 and TRBJ1-1; no clear D gene. The V end lost 4 bases, the J end lost 5 bases, and 15 bases lay between the germline ends. CDR1 and CDR2 (germline): SGDLS, YYNGEE. CDR3 length: 14 residues. The CDR3 nucleotides read TGTGCCAGCAGCCCCCACAGTCCAGGAACTGAAGCTTTCTTT. Encoded protein: CASSPHSPGTEAFF.